This TCR beta chain was captured in a study of T cells in Graves' hyperthyroidism and ophthalmopathy. From germline, CDR1 is MNHNS and CDR2 SASEGT. This CDR3 contains 15 residues. The V and J ends lost 2 bases and 7 bases respectively, with 17 bases between them. TCR beta CDR3 region amplification was performed from RNA transcripts. HTBI primers were the set used in a first-round RT-PCR of the TCR CDR3. Using its own MiXCR run on the multiplex PCR reads, TCRdb lists one record per CDR3 protein. The sample includes about 180,000 distinct CDR3 sequences, 15% to 20% of them seen just once. Patients aged 18 to 65 had newly diagnosed hyperthyroidism of under 2 months' duration. Diagnoses rested on clinical symptoms, serum thyroxine and TRAb, thyroid ultrasound and orbital computed tomography. Study results and caveats: The blood repertoire included most of the expanded thyroid clonotypes above 0.001.

This clonotype was recorded many times. No antigen is known for it. The specimen was blood. This TCR was recovered from a woman in her fifties or sixties with Graves' hyperthyroidism. The rearrangement joins TRBV6-1 to TRBJ2-5; D is perhaps TRBD2 (6 bases). The CDR3 DNA is TGTGCCAGCAGTGAATTGGTGACTGCGCGGGGGACCCAGTACTTC. Translated, it gives CASSELVTARGTQYF.